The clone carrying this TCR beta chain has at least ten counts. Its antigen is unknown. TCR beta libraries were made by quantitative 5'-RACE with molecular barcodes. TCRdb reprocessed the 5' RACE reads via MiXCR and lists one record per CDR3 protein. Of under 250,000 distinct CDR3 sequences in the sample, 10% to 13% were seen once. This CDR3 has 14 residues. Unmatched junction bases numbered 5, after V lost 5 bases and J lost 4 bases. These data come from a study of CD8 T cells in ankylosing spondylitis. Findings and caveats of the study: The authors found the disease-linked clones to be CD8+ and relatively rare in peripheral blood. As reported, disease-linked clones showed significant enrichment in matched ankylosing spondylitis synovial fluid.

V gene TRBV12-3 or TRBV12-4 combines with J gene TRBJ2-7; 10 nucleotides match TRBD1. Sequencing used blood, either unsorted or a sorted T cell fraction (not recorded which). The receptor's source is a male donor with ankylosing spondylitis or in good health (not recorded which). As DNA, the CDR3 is TGTGCCAGCAGTCGACAGGGGGCGGTTTACGAGCAGTACTTC. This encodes CASSRQGAVYEQYF.